The 14 T cell receptor beta chains presented below share a single source sample, sequenced in a study of identical twins. TCRdb reprocessed the 5' RACE reads with MiXCR, giving one entry per CDR3 protein. The table includes 450,000 to 650,000 distinct CDR3 sequences, approximately 14% detected once. This same sample was also part of a study on yellow fever vaccine responses in identical twins.

The sample consisted of CD4+ T cells sorted from blood. Every receptor here comes from a woman under 30 in good health.

This rearrangement joins TRBV24-1 to TRBJ2-1; D unclear. Germline CDR1 and CDR2: KGHDR and SFDVKD. The V end was cut by 3 bases, the J end by 0 bases, with 11 bases between. The length of the CDR3 is 16 residues. The CDR3 here is CATSDPAVSSYNEQFF. The CDR3 nucleotides are TGTGCCACCAGTGATCCCGCAGTCAGCTCCTACAATGAGCAGTTCTTC.

This chain uses TRBV28 with TRBJ2-6, with D perhaps TRBD2 (5 bases). V lost 7 bases, J lost 1 base, and 14 bases lay in between. The CDR3 consists of 16 residues. CDR1 and CDR2 from the germline V gene are MDHEN and SYDVKM. In DNA form, the CDR3 reads TGTGCCAGCACCGCTCGTCCGGGATCTGGGGCCAACGTCCTGACTTTC. This translates into CASTARPGSGANVLTF.

The J gene is TRBJ2-4, the V gene TRBV12-3 or TRBV12-4; D is unclear. The V and J ends lost 3 bases and 6 bases respectively, with 12 bases between them. This CDR3 has 14 residues. The CDR3 loop reads CASSFRRLGNIQYF. CDR3 DNA: TGTGCCAGCAGTTTTCGGCGACTCGGAAACATTCAGTACTTC.

This clonotype was counted only a few times. The V call is TRBV6-1, the J call TRBJ2-5, with 8 bases fitting TRBD1. Germline-derived CDR1 and CDR2 are MNHNS and SASEGT. The V segment lost 6 bases and the J segment 5 bases; nucleotides outside the gene matches: 5. This CDR3 region has 13 residues. The CDR3 here is CASRETGEETQYF. The CDR3 region has the DNA TGTGCCAGCAGGGAGACAGGGGAGGAGACCCAGTACTTC.

The chain recombines TRBV3-1 with TRBJ2-1; TRBD2 matches 8 bases. Germline V gene data show CDR1 as LGHDT and CDR2 as YNNKEL (reference sequence). The V segment lost 0 bases and the J segment 5 bases; nucleotides outside the gene matches: 6. The CDR3 runs 16 residues. The CDR3 nucleotides are TGTGCCAGCAGCCAAGATGTAGCGGGGATCAACAATGAGCAGTTCTTC. Residues: CASSQDVAGINNEQFF.

The gene calls are TRBV5-6 and TRBJ1-2, with D possibly being TRBD1 (5 bases). V shed 2 bases and J shed 0 bases, with 11 bases lying between them. CDR3 length: 15 residues. The V gene's germline CDR1 is SGHDT and CDR2 YYEEEE. The CDR3 DNA sequence: TGTGCCAGCAGCTTCTGGACATTAGCTAACTATGGCTACACCTTC. Translation: CASSFWTLANYGYTF.

This clonotype has a handful of counts. The chain employs TRBV20-1 and TRBJ2-3, with 9 bases lining up with TRBD2. Germline loops: CDR1 DFQATT, CDR2 SNEGSKA (reference sequence). With V trimmed by 3 bases and J by 2 bases, 9 bases remained unmatched. The CDR3 is 16 amino acids. CDR3 sequence reads: CSARGSGRTDTDTQYF. The DNA of the CDR3 is TGCAGTGCTAGGGGTAGCGGGAGAACTGACACAGATACGCAGTATTTT.

The sample holds a few counts of this clonotype. This chain connects TRBV28 to TRBJ2-7; the match to TRBD1 covers 9 bases. The CDR3 is made up of 17 amino acids. The V gene end was trimmed by 3 bases and the J gene end by 6 bases; junction bases not matched to a gene: 15. The germline V gene encodes CDR1 MDHEN and CDR2 SYDVKM. CDR3 sequence (DNA): TGTGCCAGCAGTTTGGCTCATACAGGGGGCTCTTTCGGCGAGCAGTACTTC. Protein sequence: CASSLAHTGGSFGEQYF.

V and J are TRBV3-1 and TRBJ2-1; tentatively, D is TRBD2 (5 bases). CDR3 length: 14 amino acids. In germline, CDR1 is LGHDT, CDR2 YNNKEL (reference sequence). The ends were cut back, 0 bases at V and 13 bases at J, with 16 bases in the middle. This CDR3 is CASSQDPGKVGQFF. CDR3 sequence (DNA): TGTGCCAGCAGCCAAGATCCGGGAAAGGTGGGACAGTTCTTC.

V is TRBV20-1 and J is TRBJ1-4, with a possible D match to TRBD1 (5 bases). V gave up 5 bases and J gave up 8 bases, with 15 bases separating them. CDR3 length: 13 amino acids. Germline-derived CDR1 and CDR2 are DFQATT and SNEGSKA (reference sequence). This CDR3 reads CSAPRGVGEKLFF. Here the CDR3 DNA reads TGCAGTGCTCCGAGGGGTGTAGGGGAAAAACTGTTTTTT.

This clonotype appeared many times. The CDR3 loop reads CASSLTGATEAFF. The DNA of the CDR3 is TGTGCCAGCAGCTTGACAGGGGCCACTGAAGCTTTCTTT. The chain has TRBV7-9 and TRBJ1-1, with TRBD1 matching 8 bases. The CDR3 has 13 amino acids. With V trimmed by 3 bases and J by 4 bases, 1 base remained unmatched. Germline CDR1 SEHNR, CDR2 FQNEAQ (reference sequence).

The CDR3 reads CASSRHDGGSEQYF. CDR3 DNA sequence: TGTGCCAGCAGCCGACACGATGGGGGTAGCGAGCAGTACTTC. The V gene is TRBV7-2, the J gene TRBJ2-7, with D possibly called TRBD1 or TRBD2 (5 bases each). Trimming removed 5 bases at V and 6 bases at J, with 17 bases between. This CDR3 has 14 amino acids. Germline V gene sequence: CDR1 SGHTA, CDR2 FQGNSA.

The chain combines TRBV29-1 with TRBJ2-7, with D perhaps TRBD1 or TRBD2 (5 bases each). This CDR3 spans 15 amino acids. The germline V gene encodes CDR1 SQVTM and CDR2 ANQGSEA. V gave up 0 bases and J gave up 7 bases, with 19 bases separating them. CDR3 nucleotides: TGCAGCGTTGAAGATCCGTCCGGGGCCGAGGGAGAGCAGTACTTC. It is translated as CSVEDPSGAEGEQYF.

The rearrangement joins TRBV7-9 to TRBJ2-1; TRBD2 matches 13 bases. Germline lookup yields CDR1 SEHNR and CDR2 FQNEAQ (reference sequence). CDR3 length: 17 residues. The V gene end was trimmed by 4 bases and the J gene end by 6 bases; junction bases not matched to a gene: 9. In DNA form, the CDR3 reads TGTGCCAGCAGCTCTGCCCTCACTAGCGGGGGGGGCAATGAGCAGTTCTTC. Amino acids: CASSSALTSGGGNEQFF.